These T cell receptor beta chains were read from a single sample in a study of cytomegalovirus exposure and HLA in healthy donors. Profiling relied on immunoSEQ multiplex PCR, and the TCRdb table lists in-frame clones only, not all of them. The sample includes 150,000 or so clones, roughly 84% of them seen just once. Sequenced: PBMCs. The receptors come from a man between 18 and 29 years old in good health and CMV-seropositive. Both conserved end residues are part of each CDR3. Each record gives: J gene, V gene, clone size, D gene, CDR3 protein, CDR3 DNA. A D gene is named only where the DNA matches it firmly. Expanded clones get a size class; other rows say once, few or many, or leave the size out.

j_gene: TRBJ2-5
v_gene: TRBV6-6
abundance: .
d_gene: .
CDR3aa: CASSYSPDAKETQYF
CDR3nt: TGTGCCAGCAGTTACTCCCCAGATGCAAAAGAGACCCAGTACTTC

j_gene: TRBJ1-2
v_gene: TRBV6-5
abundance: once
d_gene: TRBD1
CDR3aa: CASSYEGARGYTF
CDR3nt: TGTGCCAGCAGTTACGAGGGGGCGCGGGGCTACACCTTC

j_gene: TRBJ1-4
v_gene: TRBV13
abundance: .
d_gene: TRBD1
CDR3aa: CASSSRATGVGTNEKLFF
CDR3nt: TGTGCCAGCAGCTCCCGAGCCACAGGGGTTGGAACTAATGAAAAACTGTTTTTT

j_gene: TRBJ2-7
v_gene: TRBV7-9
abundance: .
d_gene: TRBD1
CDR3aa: CASSSADRGYEQYF
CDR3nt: TGTGCCAGCAGTTCGGCGGACAGGGGGTACGAGCAGTACTTC

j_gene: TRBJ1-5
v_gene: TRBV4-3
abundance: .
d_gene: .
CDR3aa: CASSQDTGKLNQPQHF
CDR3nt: TGCGCCAGCAGCCAAGATACCGGGAAGCTCAATCAGCCCCAGCATTTT

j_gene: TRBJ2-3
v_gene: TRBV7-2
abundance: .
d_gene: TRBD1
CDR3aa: CASSSTTGLGTQYF
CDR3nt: TGTGCCAGCAGCTCGACGACAGGGTTGGGCACGCAGTATTTT

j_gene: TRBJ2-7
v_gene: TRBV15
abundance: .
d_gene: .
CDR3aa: CATSREHVGGTFYEQYF
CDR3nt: TGTGCCACCAGCAGAGAACACGTGGGAGGCACTTTCTACGAGCAGTACTTC

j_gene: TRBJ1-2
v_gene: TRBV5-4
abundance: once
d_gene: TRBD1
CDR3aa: CASSTRQGGDYGYTF
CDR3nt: TGTGCCAGCAGCACACGACAGGGGGGAGACTATGGCTACACCTTC

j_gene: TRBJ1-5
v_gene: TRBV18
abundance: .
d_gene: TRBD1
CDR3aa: CASSRGTGDSNQPQHF
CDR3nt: TGTGCCAGCTCACGAGGGACAGGGGATAGCAATCAGCCCCAGCATTTT

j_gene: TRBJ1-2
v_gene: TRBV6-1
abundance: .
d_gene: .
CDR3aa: CASRVETGFNYGYTF
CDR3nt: TGTGCCAGCAGGGTGGAGACGGGGTTTAACTATGGCTACACCTTC

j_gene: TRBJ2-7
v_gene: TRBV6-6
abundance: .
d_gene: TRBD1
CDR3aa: CASSWRQGDNYEQYF
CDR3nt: TGTGCCAGCAGTTGGAGACAGGGAGATAACTACGAGCAGTACTTC

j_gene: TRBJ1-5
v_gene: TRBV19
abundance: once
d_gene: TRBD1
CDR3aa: CASSIELGQVAQPQHF
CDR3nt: TGTGCCAGTAGTATAGAGTTGGGACAGGTCGCTCAGCCCCAGCATTTT

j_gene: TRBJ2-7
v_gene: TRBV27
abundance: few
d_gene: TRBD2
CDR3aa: CASSLGGGDYEQYF
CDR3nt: TGTGCCAGCAGTTTAGGCGGGGGGGACTACGAGCAGTACTTC

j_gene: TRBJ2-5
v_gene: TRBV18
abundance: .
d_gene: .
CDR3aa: CASSRRGTQETQYF
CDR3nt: TGTGCCAGCTCCCGAAGGGGAACACAAGAGACCCAGTACTTC

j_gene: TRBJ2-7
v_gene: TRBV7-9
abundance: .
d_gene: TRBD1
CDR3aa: CATPYLRDRRIYEQYF
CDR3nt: TGTGCCACCCCTTACCTCCGGGACAGGAGAATCTACGAGCAGTACTTC

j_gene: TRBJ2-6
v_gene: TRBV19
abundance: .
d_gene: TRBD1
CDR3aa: CASRQPGTGGAGANVLTF
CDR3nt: TGTGCCAGTAGACAGCCCGGGACAGGGGGCGCTGGGGCCAACGTCCTGACTTTC

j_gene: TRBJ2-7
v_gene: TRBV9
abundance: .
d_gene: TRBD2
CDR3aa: CASSEVGTSGIYEQYF
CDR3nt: TGTGCCAGCAGCGAGGTCGGCACTAGCGGAATTTACGAGCAGTACTTC

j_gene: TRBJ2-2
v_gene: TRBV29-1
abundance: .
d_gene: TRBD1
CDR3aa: CSVGQGWGELFF
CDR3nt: TGCAGCGTTGGACAGGGTTGGGGGGAGCTGTTTTTT

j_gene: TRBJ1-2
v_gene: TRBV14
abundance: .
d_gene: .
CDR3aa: CASSQGLIKGGIYGYTF
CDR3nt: TGTGCCAGCAGCCAAGGCCTAATCAAGGGGGGGATCTATGGCTACACCTTC

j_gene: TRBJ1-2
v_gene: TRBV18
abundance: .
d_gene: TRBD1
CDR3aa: CASSPTGTVGDGYTF
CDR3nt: TGTGCCAGCTCACCAACCGGGACAGTGGGTGATGGCTACACCTTC

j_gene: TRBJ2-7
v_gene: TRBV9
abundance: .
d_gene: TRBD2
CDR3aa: CASSRDRGGFYEQYF
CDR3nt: TGTGCCAGCAGCAGAGATCGGGGGGGCTTCTACGAGCAGTACTTC

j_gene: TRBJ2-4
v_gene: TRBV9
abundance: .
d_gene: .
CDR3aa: CASSPHTGNIQYF
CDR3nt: TGTGCCAGCAGCCCTCATACAGGGAACATTCAGTACTTC

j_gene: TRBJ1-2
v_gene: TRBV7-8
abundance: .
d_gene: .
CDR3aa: CASSLHPDSGTKGYTF
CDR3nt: TGTGCCAGCAGTTTACACCCGGACTCGGGGACAAAGGGCTACACCTTC

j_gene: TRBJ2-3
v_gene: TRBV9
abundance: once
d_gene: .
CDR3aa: CASSSPGSDPPQYF
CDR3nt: TGTGCCAGCAGCTCCCCCGGGTCGGATCCCCCGCAGTATTTT

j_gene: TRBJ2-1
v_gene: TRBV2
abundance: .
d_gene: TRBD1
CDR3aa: CASSGRQGARQFF
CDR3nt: TGTGCCAGCAGTGGTAGGCAGGGGGCGCGCCAGTTCTTC

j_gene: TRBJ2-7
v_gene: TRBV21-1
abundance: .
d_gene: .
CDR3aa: CASSNPVEENYEQYF
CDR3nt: TGTGCCAGCAGCAATCCTGTCGAGGAAAACTACGAGCAGTACTTC

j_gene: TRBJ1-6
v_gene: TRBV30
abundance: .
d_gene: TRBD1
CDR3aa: CARRQGYNSPLHF
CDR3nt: TGTGCCAGACGACAGGGTTATAATTCACCCCTCCACTTT

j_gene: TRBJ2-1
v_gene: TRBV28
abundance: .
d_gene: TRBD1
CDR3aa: CASSRIGTGRFYNEQFF
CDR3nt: TGTGCCAGCAGTAGAATCGGGACAGGTCGATTCTACAATGAGCAGTTCTTC

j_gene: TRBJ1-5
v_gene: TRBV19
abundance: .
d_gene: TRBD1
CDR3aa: CASSIWTGYSNQPQHF
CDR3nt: TGTGCCAGTAGTATATGGACAGGTTATAGCAATCAGCCCCAGCATTTT

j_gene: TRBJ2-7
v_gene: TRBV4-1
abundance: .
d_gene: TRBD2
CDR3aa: CASSQSSGPSYEQYF
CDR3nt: TGCGCCAGCAGCCAATCTAGCGGGCCCTCCTACGAGCAGTACTTC

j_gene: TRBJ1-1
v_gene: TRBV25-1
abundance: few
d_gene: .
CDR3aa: CASSEFGPGSNTEAFF
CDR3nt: TGTGCCAGCAGTGAATTCGGCCCAGGGTCAAACACTGAAGCTTTCTTT

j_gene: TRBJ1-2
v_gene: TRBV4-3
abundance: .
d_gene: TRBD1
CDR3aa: CASSHDPGQGGIFYGYTF
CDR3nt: TGCGCCAGCAGCCATGATCCGGGACAGGGTGGGATTTTCTATGGCTACACCTTC

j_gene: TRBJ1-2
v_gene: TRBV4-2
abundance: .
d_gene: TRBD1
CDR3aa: CASSQAPQGASGYTF
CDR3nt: TGTGCCAGCAGCCAAGCTCCACAGGGGGCGAGTGGCTACACCTTC

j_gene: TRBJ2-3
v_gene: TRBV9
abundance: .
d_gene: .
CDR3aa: CASGPWDTQYF
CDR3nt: TGTGCCAGCGGGCCTTGGGATACGCAGTATTTT

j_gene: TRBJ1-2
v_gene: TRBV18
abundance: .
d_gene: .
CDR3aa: CASSPPVRGLPYYGYTF
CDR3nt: TGTGCCAGCTCACCACCGGTCAGAGGACTCCCCTACTATGGCTACACCTTC

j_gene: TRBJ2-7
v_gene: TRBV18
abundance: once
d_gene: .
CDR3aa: CASSPNQGGEQYF
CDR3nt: TGTGCCAGCTCACCAAACCAGGGGGGCGAGCAGTACTTC

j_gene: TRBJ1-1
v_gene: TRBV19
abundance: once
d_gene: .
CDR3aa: CASSQRQNTEAFF
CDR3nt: TGTGCCAGTAGTCAAAGACAAAACACTGAAGCTTTCTTT

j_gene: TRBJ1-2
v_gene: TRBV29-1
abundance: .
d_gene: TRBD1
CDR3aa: CSVLQGYGYTF
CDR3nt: TGCAGCGTTTTACAGGGGTATGGCTACACCTTC

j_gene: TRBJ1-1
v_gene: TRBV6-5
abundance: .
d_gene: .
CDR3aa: CASREGTGQAFF
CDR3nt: TGTGCCAGCAGGGAAGGTACAGGGCAAGCTTTCTTT

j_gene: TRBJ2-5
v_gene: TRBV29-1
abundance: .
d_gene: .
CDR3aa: CSVEGYQAGTQYF
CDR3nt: TGCAGCGTTGAAGGGTACCAGGCGGGGACCCAGTACTTC

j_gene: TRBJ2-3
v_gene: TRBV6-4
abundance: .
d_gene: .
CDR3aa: CASSRGLSSSTDTQYF
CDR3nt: TGTGCCAGCAGTCGAGGACTGTCCTCTAGCACAGATACGCAGTATTTT

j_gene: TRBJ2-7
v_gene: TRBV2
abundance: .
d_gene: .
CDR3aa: CASRFWGEFYEQYF
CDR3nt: TGTGCCAGCAGGTTTTGGGGGGAGTTCTACGAGCAGTACTTC

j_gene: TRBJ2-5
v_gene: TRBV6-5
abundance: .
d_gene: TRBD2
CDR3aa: CASSQSTSGETQYF
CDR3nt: TGTGCCAGCAGTCAATCGACTAGCGGAGAGACCCAGTACTTC

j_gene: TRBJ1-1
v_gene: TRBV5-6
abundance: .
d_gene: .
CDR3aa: CASSLFRNTEAFF
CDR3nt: TGTGCCAGCAGCTTGTTCCGGAACACTGAAGCTTTCTTT

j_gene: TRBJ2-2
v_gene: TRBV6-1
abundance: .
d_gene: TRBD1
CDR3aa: CASSEWTGDTGELFF
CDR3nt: TGTGCCAGCAGTGAATGGACAGGGGACACCGGGGAGCTGTTTTTT

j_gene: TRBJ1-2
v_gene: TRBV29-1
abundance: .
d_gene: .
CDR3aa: CSVEDLGGVVGYTF
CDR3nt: TGCAGCGTTGAAGATCTAGGAGGGGTAGTCGGCTACACCTTC

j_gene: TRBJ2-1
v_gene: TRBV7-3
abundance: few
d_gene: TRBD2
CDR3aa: CASSATGGQGNEQFF
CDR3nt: TGTGCCAGCAGCGCTACGGGGGGGCAGGGAAATGAGCAGTTCTTC

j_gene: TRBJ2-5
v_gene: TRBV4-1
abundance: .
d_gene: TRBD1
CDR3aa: CASSRSTGVQETQYF
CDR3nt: TGCGCCAGCAGCCGATCGACAGGGGTCCAAGAGACCCAGTACTTC

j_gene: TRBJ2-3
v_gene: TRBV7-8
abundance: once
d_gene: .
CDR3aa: CASSLVTSTDTQYF
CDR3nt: TGTGCCAGCAGCTTAGTTACTAGCACAGATACGCAGTATTTT

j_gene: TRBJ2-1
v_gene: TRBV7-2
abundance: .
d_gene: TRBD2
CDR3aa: CASSLAGLAVNEQFF
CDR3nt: TGTGCCAGCAGCTTAGCGGGACTAGCCGTCAATGAGCAGTTCTTC

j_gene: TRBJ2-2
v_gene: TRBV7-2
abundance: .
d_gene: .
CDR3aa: CASSLAPGYTGELFF
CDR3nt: TGTGCCAGCAGCTTAGCGCCGGGGTACACCGGGGAGCTGTTTTTT

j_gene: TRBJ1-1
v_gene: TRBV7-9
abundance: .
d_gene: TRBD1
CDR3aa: CASSWTGPTEAFF
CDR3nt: TGTGCCAGCAGCTGGACAGGGCCCACTGAAGCTTTCTTT

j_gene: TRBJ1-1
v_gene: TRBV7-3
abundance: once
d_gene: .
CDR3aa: CASSLNVGLAGLTEAFF
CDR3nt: TGTGCCAGCAGCTTAAATGTAGGACTCGCTGGTTTAACTGAAGCTTTCTTT

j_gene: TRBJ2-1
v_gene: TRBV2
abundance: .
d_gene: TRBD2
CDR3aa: CASKLAGGPAEQFF
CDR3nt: TGTGCCAGCAAACTAGCGGGGGGGCCGGCTGAGCAGTTCTTC

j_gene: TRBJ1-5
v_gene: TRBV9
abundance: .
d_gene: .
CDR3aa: CASSGMDSLNQPQHF
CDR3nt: TGTGCCAGCAGCGGCATGGACAGCCTCAATCAGCCCCAGCATTTT

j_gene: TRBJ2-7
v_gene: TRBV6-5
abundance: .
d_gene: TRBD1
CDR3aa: CATQPTGEYEQYF
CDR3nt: TGTGCCACCCAACCGACAGGGGAATACGAGCAGTACTTC

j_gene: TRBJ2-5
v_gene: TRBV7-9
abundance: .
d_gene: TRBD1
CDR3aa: CASSSDRRQETQYF
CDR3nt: TGTGCCAGCAGCTCGGACAGGCGACAAGAGACCCAGTACTTC

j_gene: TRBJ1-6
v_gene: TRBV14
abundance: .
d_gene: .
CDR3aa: CASSLGGSWSSYNSPLHF
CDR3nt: TGTGCCAGCAGCCTCGGGGGAAGCTGGAGCTCCTATAATTCACCCCTCCACTTT

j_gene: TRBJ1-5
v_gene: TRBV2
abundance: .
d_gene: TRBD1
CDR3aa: CASSGTGGNQPQHF
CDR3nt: TGTGCCAGCAGTGGGACAGGTGGCAATCAGCCCCAGCATTTT

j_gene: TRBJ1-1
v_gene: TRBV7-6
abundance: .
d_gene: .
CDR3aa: CASSLEQGNTEAFF
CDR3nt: TGTGCCAGCAGCTTGGAACAGGGGAACACTGAAGCTTTCTTT